The next 28 T cell receptor beta chains were all read from a single sample in a study of blood T cell repertoires in COVID-19. The protocol was immunoSEQ multiplex PCR, while the TCRdb copy is restricted to in-frame clones and leaves out a portion. The sample contains 25,000 to 30,000 clones, around 90% of which appear only once. The sequencing sample was made of peripheral blood. These receptors all come from a human donor in a cohort sampled during active COVID-19.

The chain carries TRBV15 and TRBJ1-1; TRBD1 agrees at 8 bases. Germline lookup yields CDR1 LNHNV and CDR2 YYDKDF (reference sequence). CDR3 size: 15 residues. The V segment lost 0 bases and the J segment 4 bases; nucleotides outside the gene matches: 4. The CDR3 DNA reads TGTGCCACCAGCAGAGATCCTACAGGGGGCACTGAAGCTTTCTTT. The encoded protein is CATSRDPTGGTEAFF. The full variable domain, its missing parts supplied by reference TRBV15 and TRBJ1-1, is DAMVIQNPRYQVTQFGKPVTLSCSQTLNHNVMYWYQQKSSQAPKLLFHYYDKDFNNEADTPDNFQSRRPNTSFCFLDIRSPGLGDTAMYLCATSRDPTGGTEAFFGQGTRLTVV.

This clone appeared a single time. J is TRBJ2-7 and V is TRBV5-4; 9 bases match TRBD1. Germline V gene sequence: CDR1 SGHNT, CDR2 YYREEE (reference sequence). Germline trimming cut 2 bases from V and 7 bases from J; bases unmatched to any gene: 13. The CDR3 has 16 amino acids. The DNA for the CDR3 is TGTGCCAGCAGCTTTAATCCGGGACAGGGAGATTTAGAGCAGTACTTC. It encodes CASSFNPGQGDLEQYF.

The V and J genes are TRBV11-2 and TRBJ1-3; D is possibly TRBD1 (6 bases). From germline, CDR1 is SGHAT and CDR2 FQNNGV. The CDR3 has 18 amino acids. V was shortened by 5 bases and J by 0 bases, with 20 bases between the two germline ends. DNA of the CDR3: TGTGCCAGCAGCGTATCCCCGGGAGGGACAAGCTCTGGAAACACCATATATTTT. This sequence encodes CASSVSPGGTSSGNTIYF.

The chain employs TRBV11-3 and TRBJ2-1; 12 bases are a match to TRBD2. Trimming removed 0 bases from V and 4 bases from J; junction bases left unmatched: 1. CDR3 length: 16 residues. Germline loops: CDR1 SGHNT, CDR2 YENEEA. Written as DNA, the CDR3 is TGTGCCAGCAGCTTAGAAGGACTAGCGGGGTACAATGAGCAGTTCTTC. This encodes CASSLEGLAGYNEQFF.

The chain couples TRBV18 to TRBJ1-5; TRBD1 agrees at 7 bases. Per the germline V gene, CDR1 is KGHSH and CDR2 is LQKENI. J lost 6 bases, V lost 4 bases, and 3 bases had no gene match. This CDR3 has 13 residues. CDR3 residues: CASSQGAGQPQHF. In DNA form, the CDR3 reads TGTGCCAGCTCACAGGGGGCCGGTCAGCCCCAGCATTTT.

This clone was observed a handful of times. The chain uses TRBV20-1 and TRBJ1-2; weak D call: TRBD1 (5 bases). Germline V CDR1 and CDR2: DFQATT, SNEGSKA (reference sequence). The CDR3 length is 11 residues. The V end lost 3 bases, the J end lost 8 bases, and 10 bases lay between the germline ends. The CDR3, as DNA: TGCAGTGCTAGCCGGGGGGAAGGCTACACCTTC. This gives the protein CSASRGEGYTF.

The CDR3 DNA follows: TGTGCCAGCTCACCTCTTCAGGGTTTCGATGGCTACACCTTC. It is translated as CASSPLQGFDGYTF. The chain employs TRBV18 and TRBJ1-2; perhaps TRBD1 as D (5 bases). The CDR3 contains 14 residues. Looked up from germline, CDR1 is KGHSH and CDR2 is LQKENI. V lost 3 bases and J lost 6, with 14 bases in between.

The CDR3 protein is CASSYGTANTEAFF. The CDR3 DNA follows: TGTGCCAGCAGTTACGGGACAGCAAACACTGAAGCTTTCTTT. This rearrangement joins TRBV6-6 to TRBJ1-1; 7 bases match TRBD1. Trimming at V came to 2 bases and at J to 2 bases, leaving 2 bases not matched to a gene. Germline values: CDR1 MNHNY, CDR2 SVGAGI (reference sequence). This CDR3 has 14 amino acids.

This chain joins TRBV2 and TRBJ1-1, with 8 bases aligning to TRBD1. From germline, CDR1 is SNHLY and CDR2 FYNNEI. This CDR3 comprises 14 residues. J gave up 5 bases and V 2 bases, and 4 bases lay outside the gene matches. CDR3 nucleotides: TGTGCCAGCAGTGAAAGGACAGGGCGTACTGAAGCTTTCTTT. Encoded protein: CASSERTGRTEAFF.

V and J are TRBV4-3 and TRBJ1-2; TRBD1 is a possible D gene (5 bases). Germline V gene data show CDR1 as LGHNA and CDR2 as YSLEER. Trimming shortened V by 0 bases and J by 7 bases, and 18 bases separated the two germline ends. The CDR3 totals 16 residues. The DNA for the CDR3 is TGCGCCAGCAGCCAAGAAGTGCCAGGGACTCGTGGTGGCTACACCTTC. It codes for CASSQEVPGTRGGYTF.

The V gene is TRBV3-1 (or the pseudogene TRBV3-2), the J gene TRBJ1-2; 8 bases map to TRBD1. Unmatched junction bases numbered 11, after V lost 6 bases and J lost 5 bases. The CDR3 loop spans 15 amino acids. The germline gives CDR1 LGHDT, CDR2 YNNKEL (reference sequence). The CDR3 region is CASSPIQGAQYGYTF. The CDR3, as DNA: TGTGCCAGCAGTCCTATCCAGGGGGCCCAATATGGCTACACCTTC.

The gene calls are TRBV6-5 and TRBJ2-5; TRBD2 matches at 7 bases. Germline CDR1 MNHEY, CDR2 SVGAGI. Trimming at V came to 4 bases and at J to 1 base, leaving 3 bases not matched to a gene. The CDR3 length is 14 residues. The CDR3 DNA reads TGTGCCAGCAGTTTTGGGGGGGGCCAAGAGACCCAGTACTTC. This codes for CASSFGGGQETQYF.

This clone was seen only once. The V and J genes are TRBV6-5 and TRBJ2-5; 13 nucleotides line up with TRBD2. The germline V gene has CDR1 MNHEY and CDR2 SVGAGI. This CDR3 spans 16 amino acids. Trimming took 2 bases from V and 7 from J; bases not matched to a gene: 7. The CDR3 DNA reads TGTGCCAGCAGTTACGCGGGGACTAGCGGGGCCACGACCCAGTACTTC. Translation: CASSYAGTSGATTQYF.

V usage is TRBV20-1 and J usage is TRBJ1-2; TRBD1 might be the D (6 bases). The CDR3 contains 14 residues. The ends were cut back, 3 bases at V and 1 base at J, with 12 bases in the middle. The germline V gene encodes CDR1 DFQATT and CDR2 SNEGSKA (reference sequence). CDR3: CSASPRGLNYGYTF. The CDR3 bases are TGCAGTGCTAGTCCCAGGGGCCTTAACTATGGCTACACCTTC.

The V call is TRBV19, the J call TRBJ2-6; D uncertain. V was cut by 7 bases and J by 0 bases, with 13 bases left in between. The CDR3 is 16 amino acids. CDR1 is LNHDA, CDR2 SQIVND, per germline (reference sequence). CDR3 DNA sequence: TGTGCCAGTACCTTCCTTACAGACTCTGGGGCCAACGTCCTGACTTTC. Its protein is CASTFLTDSGANVLTF.

The CDR3 nucleotides are TGTGCCAGCTCACCACGGAGCGGTCACACCGGGGAGCTGTTTTTT. Encoded protein: CASSPRSGHTGELFF. This chain joins TRBV18 and TRBJ2-2, with D tentatively TRBD2 (5 bases). This CDR3 has 15 residues. Per germline, CDR1 KGHSH and CDR2 LQKENI. V lost 1 base and J 3 bases, leaving 9 bases between the germline ends.

The chain joins TRBV5-4 to TRBJ2-3; 7 bases align to TRBD1. The V and J ends lost 0 bases and 4 bases, in that order; junction bases with no gene match: 8. CDR1 SGHNT and CDR2 YYREEE come from the germline V gene (reference sequence). This CDR3 spans 16 amino acids. CDR3 protein: CASSLGGGAGADTQYF. In nucleotides, the CDR3 is TGTGCCAGCAGCTTGGGAGGGGGCGCCGGAGCAGATACGCAGTATTTT.

The chain is built from TRBV6-5 and TRBJ1-4; D is ambiguous. The V and J ends lost 4 bases and 0 bases respectively, with 9 bases between them. Looked up from germline, CDR1 is MNHEY and CDR2 is SVGAGI. The CDR3 consists of 15 residues. In nucleotides, the CDR3 is TGTGCCAGCAGTTCTGGACTTGCAACTAATGAAAAACTGTTTTTT. This translates into CASSSGLATNEKLFF.

The chain has TRBV6-2 or TRBV6-3 and TRBJ1-6; 7 positions match TRBD1. This CDR3 has 17 amino acids. V dropped 5 bases and J dropped 5; count of bases not matched to a gene: 12. Germline V gene data show CDR1 as MNHEY and CDR2 as SVGEGT. In DNA, the CDR3 is TGTGCCAGCAGTGACCGCCGCCGACAGGGACATAATTCACCCCTCCACTTT. As protein: CASSDRRRQGHNSPLHF.

The chain combines TRBV15 with TRBJ2-5; 13 bases line up with TRBD2. Germline CDR1 reads LNHNV; CDR2 reads YYDKDF (reference sequence). J gave up 5 bases and V 0 bases, and 9 bases lay outside the gene matches. This CDR3 spans 18 amino acids. The CDR3 DNA reads as TGTGCCACCAGCAGAGATCAGGGACTAGCGGGGACGGGGGAGACCCAGTACTTC. Amino acids: CATSRDQGLAGTGETQYF.

V gene TRBV6-2 or TRBV6-3 combines with J gene TRBJ1-5; D perhaps matches TRBD1 (5 bases). This CDR3 region has 12 residues. Trimming took 4 bases from V and 5 from J, leaving 6 bases between them. Germline assignment: CDR1 MNHEY and CDR2 SVGEGT. In DNA, the CDR3 is TGTGCCAGCAGTTCCAGGGATCAGCCCCAGCATTTT. Its protein is CASSSRDQPQHF.

The CDR3 protein is CASRLAGQFNQPQHF. The CDR3 region has the DNA TGTGCAAGTCGCTTAGCGGGCCAGTTTAATCAGCCCCAGCATTTT. This chain links TRBV12-2 with TRBJ1-5; the table calls TRBD1, which could not be checked here. TRBV12-2 is shown as a pseudogene. The CDR3 totals 15 residues.

The chain combines TRBV5-1 with TRBJ1-6, with a possible D match to TRBD1 (5 bases). Germline CDR1 and CDR2: SGHRS and YFSETQ. This CDR3 contains 14 residues. V lost 0 bases and J 6 bases, leaving 7 bases between the germline ends. This CDR3 reads CASSLVQVNSPLHF. DNA for the CDR3: TGCGCCAGCAGCTTGGTACAGGTTAATTCACCCCTCCACTTT.

The V gene is TRBV5-4, the J gene TRBJ1-2; no definite D call. Germline V CDR1 and CDR2: SGHNT, YYREEE (reference sequence). This CDR3 has 13 amino acids. V lost 1 base and J 1 base, leaving 5 bases between the germline ends. In nucleotides, the CDR3 is TGTGCCAGCAGCTTGTCCATTAACTATGGCTACACCTTC. It yields the protein CASSLSINYGYTF.

The V gene is TRBV12-3 or TRBV12-4, the J gene TRBJ2-7; D gene unclear. Trimming cost V 6 bases and J 2 bases, with 8 bases left between them. The CDR3 covers 12 residues. The CDR3 sequence is CASSPGTYEQYF. In DNA form, the CDR3 reads TGTGCCAGCAGCCCTGGCACCTACGAGCAGTACTTC.

The DNA for the CDR3 is TGTGCCAGCAGCTTAGCAGGGACTAGTATCAATGAGCAGTTCTTC. This translates into CASSLAGTSINEQFF. The chain has TRBV11-2 and TRBJ2-1; TRBD2 matches at 8 bases. The CDR3 covers 15 residues. J gave up 6 bases and V 1 base, and 5 bases lay outside the gene matches. Germline assignment: CDR1 SGHAT and CDR2 FQNNGV.

V and J are TRBV7-2 and TRBJ2-7; a weak D match, TRBD2 (5 bases). The V and J ends lost 0 bases and 0 bases respectively, with 6 bases between them. The CDR3 loop spans 14 amino acids. Germline CDR1 is SGHTA and CDR2 is FQGNSA. The CDR3 sequence is CASSLARDSYEQYF. CDR3 in DNA: TGTGCCAGCAGCTTAGCCCGGGACTCCTACGAGCAGTACTTC.

V is TRBV5-4 and J is TRBJ2-5; D may be TRBD1 (6 bases). V gave up 0 bases and J gave up 2 bases, with 11 bases separating them. The germline V gene has CDR1 SGHNT and CDR2 YYREEE (reference sequence). CDR3 length: 15 amino acids. CDR3 sequence (DNA): TGTGCCAGCAGCTTGGGAGGGGGAACTCAAGAGACCCAGTACTTC. It encodes CASSLGGGTQETQYF.